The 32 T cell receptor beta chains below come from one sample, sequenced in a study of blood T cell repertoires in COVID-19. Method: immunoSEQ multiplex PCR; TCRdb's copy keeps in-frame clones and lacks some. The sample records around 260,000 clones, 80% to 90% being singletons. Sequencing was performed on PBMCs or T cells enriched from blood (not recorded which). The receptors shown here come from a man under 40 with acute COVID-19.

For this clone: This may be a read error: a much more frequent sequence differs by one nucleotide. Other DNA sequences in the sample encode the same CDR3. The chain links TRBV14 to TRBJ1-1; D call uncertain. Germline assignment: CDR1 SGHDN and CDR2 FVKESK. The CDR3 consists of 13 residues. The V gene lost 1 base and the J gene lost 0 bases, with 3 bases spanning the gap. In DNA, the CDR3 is TGTGCCAGCAGCCAAGTATTGAACACTGAAGCTTTCTTT. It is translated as CASSQVLNTEAFF.

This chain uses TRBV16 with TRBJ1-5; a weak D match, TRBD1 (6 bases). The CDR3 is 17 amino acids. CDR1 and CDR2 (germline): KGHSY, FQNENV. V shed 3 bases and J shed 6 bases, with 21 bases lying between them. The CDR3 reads CASSHPPLRGFGQPQHF. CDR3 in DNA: TGTGCCAGCAGCCATCCCCCGCTCAGGGGCTTCGGTCAGCCCCAGCATTTT.

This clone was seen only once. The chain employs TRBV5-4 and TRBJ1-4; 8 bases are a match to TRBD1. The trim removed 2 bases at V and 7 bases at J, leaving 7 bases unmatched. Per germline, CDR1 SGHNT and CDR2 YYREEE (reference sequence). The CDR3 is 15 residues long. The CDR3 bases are TGTGCCAGCAGCTTCAGTCAGGGGGCGGGTGAAAAACTGTTTTTT. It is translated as CASSFSQGAGEKLFF.

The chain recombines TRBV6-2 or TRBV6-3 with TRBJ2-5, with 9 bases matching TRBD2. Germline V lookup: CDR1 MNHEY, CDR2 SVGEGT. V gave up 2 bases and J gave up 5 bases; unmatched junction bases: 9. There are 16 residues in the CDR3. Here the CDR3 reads CASSYVGGRAGETQYF. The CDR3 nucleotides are TGTGCCAGCAGTTACGTCGGCGGGAGGGCCGGGGAGACCCAGTACTTC.

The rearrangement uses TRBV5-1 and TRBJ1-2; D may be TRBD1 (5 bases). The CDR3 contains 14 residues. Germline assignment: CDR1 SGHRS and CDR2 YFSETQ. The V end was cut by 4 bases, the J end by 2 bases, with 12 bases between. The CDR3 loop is CASSPLTENYGYTF. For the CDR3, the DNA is TGCGCCAGCAGCCCACTGACAGAAAACTATGGCTACACCTTC.

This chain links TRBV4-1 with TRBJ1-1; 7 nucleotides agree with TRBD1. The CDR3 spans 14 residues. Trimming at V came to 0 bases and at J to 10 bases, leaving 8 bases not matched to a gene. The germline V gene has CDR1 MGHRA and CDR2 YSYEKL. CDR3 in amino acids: CASSQDLQGNSAFF. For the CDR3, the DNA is TGCGCCAGCAGCCAAGATTTACAGGGGAATTCAGCTTTCTTT.

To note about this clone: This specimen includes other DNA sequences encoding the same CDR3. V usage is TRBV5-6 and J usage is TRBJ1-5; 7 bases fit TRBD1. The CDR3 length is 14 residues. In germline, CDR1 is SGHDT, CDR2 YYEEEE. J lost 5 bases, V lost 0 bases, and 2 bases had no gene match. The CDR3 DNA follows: TGTGCCAGCAGCTTGGACAGGGGAGATCAGCCCCAGCATTTT. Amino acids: CASSLDRGDQPQHF.

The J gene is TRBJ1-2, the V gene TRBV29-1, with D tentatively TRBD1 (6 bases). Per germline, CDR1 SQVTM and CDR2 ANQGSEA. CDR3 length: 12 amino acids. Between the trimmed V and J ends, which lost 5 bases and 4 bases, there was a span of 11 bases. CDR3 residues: CSVFGQSYGYTF. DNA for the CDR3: TGCAGCGTTTTCGGACAGAGCTATGGCTACACCTTC.

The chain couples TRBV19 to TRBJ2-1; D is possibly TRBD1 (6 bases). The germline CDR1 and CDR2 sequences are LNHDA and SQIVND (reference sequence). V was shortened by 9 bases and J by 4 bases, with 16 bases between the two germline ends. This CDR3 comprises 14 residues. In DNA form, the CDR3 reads TGTGCCAGCACCGGGCTCCAGGGGTACAATGAGCAGTTCTTC. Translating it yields CASTGLQGYNEQFF.

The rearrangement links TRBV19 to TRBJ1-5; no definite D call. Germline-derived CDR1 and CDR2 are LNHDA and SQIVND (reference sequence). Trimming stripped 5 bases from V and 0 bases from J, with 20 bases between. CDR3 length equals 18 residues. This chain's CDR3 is CASSPRSGPRFSNQPQHF. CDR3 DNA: TGTGCCAGTAGTCCAAGGTCGGGTCCGCGTTTTAGCAATCAGCCCCAGCATTTT.

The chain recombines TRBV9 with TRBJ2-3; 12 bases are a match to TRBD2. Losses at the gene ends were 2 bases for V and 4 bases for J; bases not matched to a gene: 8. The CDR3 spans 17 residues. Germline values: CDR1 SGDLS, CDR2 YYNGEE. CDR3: CASSVGSSGGAADTQYF. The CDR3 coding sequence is TGTGCCAGCAGCGTGGGTTCTAGCGGGGGGGCTGCAGATACGCAGTATTTT.

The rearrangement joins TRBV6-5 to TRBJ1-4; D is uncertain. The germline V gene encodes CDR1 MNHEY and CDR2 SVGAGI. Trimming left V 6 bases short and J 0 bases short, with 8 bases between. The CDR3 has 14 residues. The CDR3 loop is CASRRGPTNEKLFF. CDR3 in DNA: TGTGCCAGCAGACGTGGGCCAACTAATGAAAAACTGTTTTTT.

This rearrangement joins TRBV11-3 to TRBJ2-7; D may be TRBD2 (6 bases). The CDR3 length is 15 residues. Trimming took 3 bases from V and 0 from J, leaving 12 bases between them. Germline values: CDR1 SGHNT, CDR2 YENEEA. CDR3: CASSFFGRSSYEQYV. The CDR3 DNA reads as TGTGCCAGCAGCTTCTTTGGGAGGAGCTCCTACGAGCAGTACGTC.

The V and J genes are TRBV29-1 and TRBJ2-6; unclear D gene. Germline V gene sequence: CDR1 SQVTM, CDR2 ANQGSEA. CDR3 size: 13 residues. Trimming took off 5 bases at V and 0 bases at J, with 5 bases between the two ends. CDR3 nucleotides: TGCAGCGTTTTGTACTCTGGGGCCAACGTCCTGACTTTC. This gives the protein CSVLYSGANVLTF.

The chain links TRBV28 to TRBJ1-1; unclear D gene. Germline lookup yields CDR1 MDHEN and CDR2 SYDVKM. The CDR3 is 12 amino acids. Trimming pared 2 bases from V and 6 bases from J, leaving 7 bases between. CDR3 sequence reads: CASSLTVSEAFF. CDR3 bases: TGTGCCAGCAGTTTAACAGTGTCTGAAGCTTTCTTT. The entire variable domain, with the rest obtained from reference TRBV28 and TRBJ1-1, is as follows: DVKVTQSSRYLVKRTGEKVFLECVQDMDHENMFWYRQDPGLGLRLIYFSYDVKMKEKGDIPEGYSVSREKKERFSLILESASTNQTSMYLCASSLTVSEAFFGQGTRLTVV.

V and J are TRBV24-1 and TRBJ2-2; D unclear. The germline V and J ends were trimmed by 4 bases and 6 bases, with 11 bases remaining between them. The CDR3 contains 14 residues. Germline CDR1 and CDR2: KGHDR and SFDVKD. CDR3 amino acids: CATSDLTEPGELFF. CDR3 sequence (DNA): TGTGCCACCAGTGACCTTACAGAACCCGGGGAGCTGTTTTTT.

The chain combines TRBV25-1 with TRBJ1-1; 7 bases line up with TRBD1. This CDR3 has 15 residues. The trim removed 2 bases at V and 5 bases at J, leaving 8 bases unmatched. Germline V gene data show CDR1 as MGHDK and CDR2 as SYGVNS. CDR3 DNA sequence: TGTGCCAGCAGTGAACCGACAGGGAAGGGGACTGAAGCTTTCTTT. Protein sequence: CASSEPTGKGTEAFF.

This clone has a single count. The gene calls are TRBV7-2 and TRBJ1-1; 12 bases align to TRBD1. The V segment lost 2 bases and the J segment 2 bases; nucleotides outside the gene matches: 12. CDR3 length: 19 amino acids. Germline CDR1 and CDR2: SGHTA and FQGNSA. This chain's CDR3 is CASSLYWRDRGRGNTEAFF. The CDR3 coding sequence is TGTGCCAGCAGCTTATATTGGCGGGACAGGGGGCGAGGAAACACTGAAGCTTTCTTT.

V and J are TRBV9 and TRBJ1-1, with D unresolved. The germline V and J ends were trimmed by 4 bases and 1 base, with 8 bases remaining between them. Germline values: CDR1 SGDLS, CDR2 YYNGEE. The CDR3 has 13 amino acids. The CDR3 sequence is CASSWQKNTEAFF. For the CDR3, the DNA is TGTGCCAGCAGCTGGCAGAAGAACACTGAAGCTTTCTTT.

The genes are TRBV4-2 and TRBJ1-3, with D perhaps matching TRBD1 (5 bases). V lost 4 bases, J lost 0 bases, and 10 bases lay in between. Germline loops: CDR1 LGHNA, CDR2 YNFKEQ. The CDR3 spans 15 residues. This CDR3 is CASSPQDVSGNTIYF. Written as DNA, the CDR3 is TGTGCCAGCAGCCCACAGGACGTCTCTGGAAACACCATATATTTT.

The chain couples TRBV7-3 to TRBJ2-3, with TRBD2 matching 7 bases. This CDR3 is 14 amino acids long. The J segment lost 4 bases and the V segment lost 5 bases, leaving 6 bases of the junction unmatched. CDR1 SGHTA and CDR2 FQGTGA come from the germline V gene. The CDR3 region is CASSASGGADTQYF. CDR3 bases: TGTGCCAGCAGCGCATCGGGGGGTGCAGATACGCAGTATTTT.

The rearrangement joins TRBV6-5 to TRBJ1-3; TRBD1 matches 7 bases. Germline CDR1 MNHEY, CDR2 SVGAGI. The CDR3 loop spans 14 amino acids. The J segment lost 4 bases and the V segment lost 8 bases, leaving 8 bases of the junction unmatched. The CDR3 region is CASDRENSGNTIYF. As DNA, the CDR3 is TGTGCCAGCGACAGGGAGAATTCCGGAAACACCATATATTTT.

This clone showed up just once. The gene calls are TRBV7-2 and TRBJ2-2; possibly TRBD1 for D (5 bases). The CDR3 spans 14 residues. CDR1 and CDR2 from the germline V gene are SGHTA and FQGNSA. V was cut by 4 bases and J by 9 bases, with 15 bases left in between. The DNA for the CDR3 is TGTGCCAGCAGCTCAGGGCTTCCGGTCCGGGAGCTGTTTTTT. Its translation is CASSSGLPVRELFF.

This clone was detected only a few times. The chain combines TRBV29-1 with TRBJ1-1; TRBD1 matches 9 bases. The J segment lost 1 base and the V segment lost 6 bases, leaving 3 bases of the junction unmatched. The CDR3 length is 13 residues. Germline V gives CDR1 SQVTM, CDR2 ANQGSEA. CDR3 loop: CSVIQGANTEAFF. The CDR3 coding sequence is TGCAGCGTGATACAGGGGGCGAACACTGAAGCTTTCTTT.

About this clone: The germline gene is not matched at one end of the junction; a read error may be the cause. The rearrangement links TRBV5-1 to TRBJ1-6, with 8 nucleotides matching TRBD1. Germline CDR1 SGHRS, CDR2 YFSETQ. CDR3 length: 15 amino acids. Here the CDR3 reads CASSSTGGVNSPLHF. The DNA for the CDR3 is TGTGCCAGCAGCTCAACAGGGGGAGTAAATTCACCCCTCCACTTT. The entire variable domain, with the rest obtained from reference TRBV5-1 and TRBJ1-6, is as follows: KAGVTQTPRYLIKTRGQQVTLSCSPISGHRSVSWYQQTPGQGLQFLFEYFSETQRNKGNFPGRFSGRQFSNSRSEMNVSTLELGDSALYLCASSSTGGVNSPLHFGNGTRLTVT.

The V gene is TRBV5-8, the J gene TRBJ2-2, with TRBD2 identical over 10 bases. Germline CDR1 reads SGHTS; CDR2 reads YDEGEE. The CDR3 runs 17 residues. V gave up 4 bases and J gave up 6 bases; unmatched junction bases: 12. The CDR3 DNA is TGTGCCAGCAGCCCGGTGGAACTAGCGGGGAAGGCCGGGGAGCTGTTTTTT. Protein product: CASSPVELAGKAGELFF.

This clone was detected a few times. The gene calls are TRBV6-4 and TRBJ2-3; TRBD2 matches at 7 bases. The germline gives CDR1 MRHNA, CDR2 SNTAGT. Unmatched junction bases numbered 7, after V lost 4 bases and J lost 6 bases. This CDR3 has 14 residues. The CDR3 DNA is TGTGCCAGCAGTGGGATAGCGGGCAGCGATACGCAGTATTTT. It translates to CASSGIAGSDTQYF.

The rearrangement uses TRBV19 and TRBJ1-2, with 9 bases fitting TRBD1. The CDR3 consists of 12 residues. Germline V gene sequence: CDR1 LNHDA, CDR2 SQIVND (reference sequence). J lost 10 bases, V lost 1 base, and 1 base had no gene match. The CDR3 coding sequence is TGTGCCAGTAGTATAGGACAGGGGGACTACACCTTC. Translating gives CASSIGQGDYTF. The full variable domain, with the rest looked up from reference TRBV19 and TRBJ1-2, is DGGITQSPKYLFRKEGQNVTLSCEQNLNHDAMYWYRQDPGQGLRLIYYSQIVNDFQKGDIAEGYSVSREKKESFPLTVTSAQKNPTAFYLCASSIGQGDYTFGSGTRLTVV.

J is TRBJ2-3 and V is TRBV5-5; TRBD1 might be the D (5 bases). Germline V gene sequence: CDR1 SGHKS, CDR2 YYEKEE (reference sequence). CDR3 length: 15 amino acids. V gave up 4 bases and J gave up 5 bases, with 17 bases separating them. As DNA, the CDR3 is TGTGCCAGCAGCGACCCGCCCACAGGTGGAGATACGCAGTATTTT. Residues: CASSDPPTGGDTQYF.

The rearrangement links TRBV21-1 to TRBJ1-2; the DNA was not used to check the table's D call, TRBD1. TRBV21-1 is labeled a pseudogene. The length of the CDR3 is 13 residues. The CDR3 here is CASSWTVLYGYTF. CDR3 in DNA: TGTGCCAGCAGCTGGACAGTGCTCTATGGCTACACCTTC.

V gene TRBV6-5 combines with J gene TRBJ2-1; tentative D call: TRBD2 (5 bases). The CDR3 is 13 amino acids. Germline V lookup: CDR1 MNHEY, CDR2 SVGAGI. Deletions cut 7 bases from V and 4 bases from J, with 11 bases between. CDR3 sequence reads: CASILAAYNEQFF. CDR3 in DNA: TGTGCCAGCATTCTAGCAGCATACAATGAGCAGTTCTTC.

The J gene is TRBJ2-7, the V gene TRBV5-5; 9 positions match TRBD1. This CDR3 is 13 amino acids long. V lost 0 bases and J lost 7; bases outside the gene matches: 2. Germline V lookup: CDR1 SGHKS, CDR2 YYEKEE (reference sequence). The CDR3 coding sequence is TGTGCCAGCAGCTTGGGACAGGGGGGAGAGCAGTACGTC. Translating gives CASSLGQGGEQYV.